This T cell receptor beta chain originates from a study of shared clonotypes between healthy human individuals. CD45RO-negative, CCR7-selected cells formed the naive CD8 fraction, which excluded terminally differentiated effector memory CD45RA+ cells. Germline values: CDR1 SGDLS, CDR2 YYNGEE. Losses at the gene ends were 0 bases for V and 7 bases for J; bases not matched to a gene: 7. The CDR3 consists of 15 residues. Original data processing: For the immunoSEQ data, sequences were junction-only without quality scores, so filtering differed. The repertoire was sequenced with immunoSEQ multiplex PCR; TCRdb's copy has only in-frame clones and lacks some. The V and J calls and clone size are taken from that table; D and trimming were inferred from the DNA. The sample consists of hundreds of thousands of clones, approximately 95% of them appearing once.

This clonotype was obtained from a young woman in good health. The rearrangement links TRBV9 to TRBJ2-1; 7 bases align to TRBD2. The sequenced sample consisted of naive CD8+ T cells sorted from blood. The CDR3 protein is CASSVDQGAGNEQFF. In DNA, the CDR3 is TGTGCCAGCAGCGTAGATCAGGGAGCGGGAAATGAGCAGTTCTTC.